Detailed here is one T cell receptor beta chain. Generated by immunoSEQ multiplex PCR, the TCRdb table keeps only in-frame clones and is missing some. The data show about 46,000 clones, about 76% seen once. The record originates from a study of radiotherapy plus CTLA-4 blockade in lung cancer. V shed 0 bases and J shed 4 bases, with 7 bases lying between them. CDR3 length: 15 residues. Germline CDR1 and CDR2: LNHDA and SQIVND (reference sequence). This receptor was identified in a human donor with non-small cell lung cancer who had a complete response to radiotherapy plus ipilimumab. This specimen was peripheral blood, taken from a patient treated with radiotherapy plus ipilimumab. The rearrangement uses TRBV19 and TRBJ2-6; no clear D gene. The CDR3 DNA is TGTGCCAGTAGTATAGAGGAAGCGGGGGCCAACGTCCTGACTTTC. This sequence encodes CASSIEEAGANVLTF.